A selection of T cell receptor beta chains follows, all from one sample in a study of PD-L1 blockade in urothelial cancer. TCRdb's table, derived via immunoSEQ multiplex PCR, lists solely in-frame clones and lacks some. The sample carries 95,000 to 130,000 clones, around nine tenths recorded once. This material consisted of PBMCs, taken around atezolizumab (anti-PD-L1) treatment. These receptors came from a man aged 60-69 years with urothelial cancer. Both conserved end residues are part of each CDR3. Each record gives: D gene, V gene, J gene, clone size, CDR3 DNA, CDR3 protein. The D gene is left open where the match is weak. Clone size is given for some rows only: seen once, a few or many times, or a class if the clone is expanded.

>TRBD1|TRBV10-1|TRBJ1-2|-
TGCGCCAGCAAATTCATTCGACAGGGACCGTATGGCTACACCTTC
CASKFIRQGPYGYTF
>TRBD2|TRBV5-1|TRBJ2-5|-
TGCGCCAGCAGCTATGCCGCGGGGGGGCAAGAGACCCAGTACTTC
CASSYAAGGQETQYF
>-|TRBV7-3|TRBJ1-1|-
TGTGCCAGCAGCTTTTATGGGGGGGGGATGAACACTGAAGCTTTCTTT
CASSFYGGGMNTEAFF
>TRBD1|TRBV28|TRBJ1-4|once
TGTGCCAGCAGTTCGCCGGGACAGAGCGAAAAACTGTTTTTT
CASSSPGQSEKLFF
>-|TRBV7-6|TRBJ1-1|-
TGTGCCAGCAGCTTTCCGCAGGGAGGTATGAACACTGAAGCTTTCTTT
CASSFPQGGMNTEAFF
>-|TRBV5-1|TRBJ1-2|few
TGCGCCAGCAGCTCACGGGACGGGAGAGTGGGCTACACCTTC
CASSSRDGRVGYTF
>TRBD1|TRBV9|TRBJ2-5|-
TGTGCCAGCACCCTGGGACAGGGTAACGGAGAGACCCAGTACTTC
CASTLGQGNGETQYF
>-|TRBV5-1|TRBJ2-7|-
TGCGCCAGCAGCTTGGAGCGCTACGAGCAGTACTTC
CASSLERYEQYF
>TRBD1|TRBV6-5|TRBJ1-6|-
TGTGCCAGCAGTTACTCGTCCGGACAGGGGCTTTCACCCCTCCACTTT
CASSYSSGQGLSPLHF
>-|TRBV29-1|TRBJ2-5|-
TGCAGCGTTGGAGTTAGCATGGAGACCCAGTACTTC
CSVGVSMETQYF
>-|TRBV19|TRBJ2-7|-
TGTGCCAGTAGTATAGCTGGAGGCTCGGGCTCCTACGAGCAGTACTTC
CASSIAGGSGSYEQYF
>-|TRBV5-1|TRBJ1-2|-
TGCGCCAGCAGCTTGGTAGCAGGGACTAACTATGGCTACACCTTC
CASSLVAGTNYGYTF
>TRBD1|TRBV18|TRBJ1-6|-
TGTGCCAGCTCACCGGGCAGGGGGAATAATTCACCCCTCCACTTT
CASSPGRGNNSPLHF
>-|TRBV11-3|TRBJ1-1|-
TGTGCCAGCAGCCCGAGGAGCTGGAACACTGAAGCTTTCTTT
CASSPRSWNTEAFF
>TRBD2|TRBV5-1|TRBJ2-3|once
TGCGCCAGCAAACGACTAGCGGGGGGGCAGGATACGCAGTATTTT
CASKRLAGGQDTQYF
>TRBD2|TRBV10-1|TRBJ2-1|-
TGCGCCAGCAGTTCGAGGACGGGAGGCCCCAATGAGCAGTTCTTC
CASSSRTGGPNEQFF
>TRBD1|TRBV6-5|TRBJ1-1|-
TGTGCCAGCAGACAAGACAGGGGGAGGAACACTGAAGCTTTCTTT
CASRQDRGRNTEAFF
>TRBD1|TRBV5-1|TRBJ2-7|-
TGCGCCAGCAGCCTGGGACAGGGGGCCAGGGAGCAGTACTTC
CASSLGQGAREQYF
>-|TRBV5-6|TRBJ1-4|-
TGTGCCAGCAGCTTAACAGGGATCCTCTCCTCAGGTAGTGAAAAACTGTTTTTT
CASSLTGILSSGSEKLFF
>-|TRBV29-1|TRBJ2-7|-
TGCAGCGTCTCATCTAGCTGGTCCGACGAGCAGTACTTC
CSVSSSWSDEQYF
>-|TRBV5-1|TRBJ1-5|-
TGCGCCAGCAGCTTGGGTACAGTTAGCAATCAGCCCCAGCATTTT
CASSLGTVSNQPQHF
>TRBD2|TRBV30|TRBJ2-1|-
TGTGCCTGGAGTTCAGGACTAGCGGGCTACAATGAGCAGTTCTTC
CAWSSGLAGYNEQFF